A single count supports the clone carrying this TCR beta chain. The same CDR3 can be traced to other DNA sequences in this sample. Sequencing used immunoSEQ multiplex PCR; TCRdb keeps in-frame clones, though not all of them. Of under 200,000 clones in the sample, roughly four fifths were seen once. The sample comes from a study of blood T cell repertoires in COVID-19. Study-wide background: Spain, Italy and the United States supplied samples that represented acute and convalescent COVID-19. Nucleic acid was either cDNA or gDNA, and it came from T cells, B-cell-depleted T cells, or PBMCs.

CDR3 length equals 13 residues. Germline CDR1 reads LNHDA; CDR2 reads SQIVND (reference sequence). The V end was cut by 6 bases, the J end by 0 bases, with 6 bases between. The sequencing sample was made of peripheral blood. The TCR comes from a woman between 35 and 50 years old with acute or convalescent COVID-19. The rearrangement uses TRBV19 and TRBJ1-3; D call uncertain. CDR3 nucleotides: TGTGCCAGTAGACCGAGCTCTGGAAACACCATATATTTT. Translated, it gives CASRPSSGNTIYF.